Presented here are 20 T cell receptor beta chains from one specimen sequenced in a study of blood T cells in healthy people across ages. Combining a sample-barcoded 5' primer with a J-beta primer mix, a second PCR ran for roughly 7 to 12 cycles. Each CDR3 protein gets one entry after TCRdb re-called the 5' RACE reads with MiXCR. The table has 1.8 million or so distinct CDR3 sequences, around 42% seen once. The specimen was blood. The receptors stem from a human donor in good health.

A few counts support this clonotype. This chain links TRBV7-3 with TRBJ1-2; weak D call: TRBD1 (5 bases). CDR1 is SGHTA, CDR2 FQGTGA, per germline. The CDR3 consists of 16 residues. V lost 1 base, J lost 0 bases, and 12 bases lay in between. The CDR3 DNA is TGTGCCAGCAGCTTAAATGCAGGGTCTGCTAACTATGGCTACACCTTC. Its translation: CASSLNAGSANYGYTF.

This chain joins TRBV28 and TRBJ2-7, with a weak D call TRBD2 (6 bases). Gene TRBJ2-5 matches the end of the DNA better, so the J call may be wrong. This CDR3 has 15 residues. Germline loops: CDR1 MDHEN, CDR2 SYDVKM. The CDR3 loop reads CASSFAGNGGETQYF. The CDR3 bases are TGTGCCAGCAGTTTCGCGGGGAATGGAGGAGAGACCCAGTACTTC.

This rearrangement joins TRBV4-2 to TRBJ1-2, with D possibly TRBD1 on 6 matching bases. The germline V and J ends were trimmed by 0 bases and 5 bases, with 10 bases remaining between them. Germline loops: CDR1 LGHNA, CDR2 YNFKEQ. This CDR3 is built from 14 residues. CDR3 coding DNA: TGTGCCAGCAGCCAAGAAGACAGGAATTATGGCTACACCTTC. Translated, it gives CASSQEDRNYGYTF.

The chain links TRBV20-1 to TRBJ1-1, with D unclear. Trimming removed 4 bases from V and 3 bases from J, with 6 bases in between. The CDR3 totals 11 residues. Germline CDR1 reads DFQATT; CDR2 reads SNEGSKA (reference sequence). DNA of the CDR3: TGCAGTGCTAATACGGACACTGAAGCTTTCTTT. Translated: CSANTDTEAFF.

This clonotype was observed a handful of times. This chain connects TRBV4-3 to TRBJ2-5; the D gene is possibly TRBD2 (5 bases). V lost 0 bases to trimming and J lost 1 base, with 9 bases between them. Germline CDR1 LGHNA, CDR2 YSLEER. The length of the CDR3 is 15 residues. DNA of the CDR3: TGCGCCAGCAGCCAAGACGTCGGGATCCAAGAGACCCAGTACTTC. This codes for CASSQDVGIQETQYF.

The rearrangement links TRBV7-2 to TRBJ2-5; TRBD2 matches 7 bases. The V segment lost 4 bases and the J segment 2 bases; nucleotides outside the gene matches: 4. The CDR3 consists of 14 residues. Germline V gene sequence: CDR1 SGHTA, CDR2 FQGNSA. The DNA of the CDR3 is TGTGCCAGCAGCTGGGGGGGTGCGCAAGAGACCCAGTACTTC. This gives the protein CASSWGGAQETQYF.

The chain couples TRBV9 to TRBJ1-1; D possibly corresponds to TRBD1 (6 bases). The CDR3 sequence is 17 residues long. V dropped 0 bases and J dropped 3 bases, with 18 bases sitting between them. Per germline, CDR1 SGDLS and CDR2 YYNGEE. The CDR3 protein is CASSVEGQGLYDTEAFF. Here the CDR3 DNA reads TGTGCCAGCAGCGTAGAGGGCCAGGGGTTATATGACACTGAAGCTTTCTTT.

The chain uses TRBV15 and TRBJ1-5; D is undetermined. Between the trimmed V and J ends, which lost 2 bases and 4 bases, there was a span of 6 bases. CDR3 length equals 13 residues. Germline CDR1 reads LNHNV; CDR2 reads YYDKDF (reference sequence). The CDR3 region has the DNA TGTGCCACCAGCAGATTAAAAAATCAGCCCCAGCATTTT. The encoded protein is CATSRLKNQPQHF.

V is TRBV12-3 or TRBV12-4 and J is TRBJ2-1, with 8 bases fitting TRBD2. The CDR3 is made up of 14 amino acids. With 6 bases clipped from V and 8 bases from J, the junction kept 9 bases outside the gene matches. The CDR3 bases are TGTGCCAGCAGAATAGCGGGGTCGGGCGATGAGCAGTTCTTC. This sequence encodes CASRIAGSGDEQFF.

There are a few counts of this clonotype. This chain links TRBV7-2 with TRBJ1-1, with D uncertain. The germline CDR1 and CDR2 sequences are SGHTA and FQGNSA. The CDR3 length is 14 residues. V was shortened by 2 bases and J by 3 bases, with 10 bases between the two germline ends. CDR3 sequence (DNA): TGTGCCAGCAGCTTATACAGAGAACACACTGAAGCTTTCTTT. It translates to CASSLYREHTEAFF.

This chain uses TRBV4-2 with TRBJ1-1; a possible D gene is TRBD1 (5 bases). This CDR3 contains 16 residues. V lost 1 base and J 1 base, leaving 13 bases between the germline ends. Germline assignment: CDR1 LGHNA and CDR2 YNFKEQ. The CDR3 protein is CASSQVGSRGNTEAFF. Here the CDR3 DNA reads TGTGCCAGCAGCCAAGTCGGTAGTAGGGGGAACACTGAAGCTTTCTTT.

This clonotype was observed many times. The chain couples TRBV28 to TRBJ2-7, with D maybe TRBD1 (6 bases). Trimming removed 8 bases from V and 5 bases from J, with 22 bases in between. CDR3 size: 15 residues. The germline V gene encodes CDR1 MDHEN and CDR2 SYDVKM. The DNA of the CDR3 is TGTGCCAGCGGCCTCAGGGGTTCTGGGGCCCACGAGCAGTACTTC. This sequence encodes CASGLRGSGAHEQYF.

This clonotype occurred many times. The rearrangement uses TRBV3-1 and TRBJ2-4; perhaps D is TRBD1 or TRBD2 (5 bases each). Germline V lookup: CDR1 LGHDT, CDR2 YNNKEL (reference sequence). The CDR3 has 16 amino acids. V lost 0 bases and J lost 7, with 16 bases in between. The CDR3 nucleotides read TGTGCCAGCAGCCAAGATCATACGGCAGAGGGGAACATTCAGTACTTC. Protein sequence: CASSQDHTAEGNIQYF.

This chain links TRBV19 with TRBJ2-7, with TRBD1 matching over 9 bases. This CDR3 region has 16 residues. Trimming cost V 2 bases and J 3 bases; bases outside gene matches: 8. Germline lookup yields CDR1 LNHDA and CDR2 SQIVND (reference sequence). The CDR3 region has the DNA TGTGCCAGTAGTATACTACCGGGACAGGGCAACTACGAGCAGTACTTC. This encodes CASSILPGQGNYEQYF.

V and J are TRBV5-5 and TRBJ1-4, with 8 positions matching TRBD1. CDR1 SGHKS and CDR2 YYEKEE come from the germline V gene (reference sequence). V trimming: 5 bases; J trimming: 5 bases; junction bases outside the gene matches: 5. The CDR3 has 14 residues. CDR3 amino acids: CASRLDRGNEKLFF. As DNA, the CDR3 is TGTGCCAGCAGGCTAGACAGGGGCAATGAAAAACTGTTTTTT.

This clonotype was counted between two and nine times. V usage is TRBV28 and J usage is TRBJ2-1, with 12 bases that match TRBD2. With 9 bases clipped from V and 6 bases from J, the junction kept 9 bases outside the gene matches. This CDR3 region has 15 residues. Germline V gives CDR1 MDHEN, CDR2 SYDVKM. DNA for the CDR3: TGTGCCAGTATCCCCGGGACTAGCGGGTTCAATGAGCAGTTCTTC. This codes for CASIPGTSGFNEQFF.

V gene TRBV4-1 combines with J gene TRBJ1-1; D is undetermined. V was clipped by 3 bases and J by 1 base, with 9 bases between them. Per the germline V gene, CDR1 is MGHRA and CDR2 is YSYEKL. This CDR3 comprises 14 residues. CDR3 residues: CASSQPTENTEAFF. In nucleotides, the CDR3 is TGCGCCAGCAGCCAGCCGACGGAGAACACTGAAGCTTTCTTT.

V usage is TRBV20-1 and J usage is TRBJ2-4; 8 positions agree with TRBD1. The J call could be wrong; TRBJ2-7 is a better fit for the DNA end. The CDR3 length is 15 residues. The germline gives CDR1 DFQATT, CDR2 SNEGSKA (reference sequence). CDR3 sequence (DNA): TGCAGTGCTACGGCAGGGGGCGAATCCCCCTACGAGCAGTACTTC. Translating it yields CSATAGGESPYEQYF.

For this clonotype: Possible read error: a much larger clone is one base away. The gene calls are TRBV29-1 and TRBJ1-2; D uncertain. Germline V gene lookup returns CDR1 SQVTM and CDR2 ANQGSEA. CDR3 length equals 12 residues. Trimming cost V 1 base and J 4 bases, with 7 bases left between them. The CDR3 DNA is TGCAGCGTTGAAGCCACGGGCTATGGCTACACCTTC. This codes for CSVEATGYGYTF.

This clonotype was recorded a few times. It may be a read error: a sequence one base away is much more abundant. V and J are TRBV7-2 and TRBJ2-3, with no clear D. Germline CDR1 SGHTA, CDR2 FQGNSA. This CDR3 has 14 residues. V was trimmed by 5 bases and J by 6 bases, leaving 15 bases between them. The CDR3 protein is CASSPELSVDTQYF. For the CDR3, the DNA is TGTGCCAGCAGCCCTGAATTGAGCGTCGATACGCAGTATTTT.